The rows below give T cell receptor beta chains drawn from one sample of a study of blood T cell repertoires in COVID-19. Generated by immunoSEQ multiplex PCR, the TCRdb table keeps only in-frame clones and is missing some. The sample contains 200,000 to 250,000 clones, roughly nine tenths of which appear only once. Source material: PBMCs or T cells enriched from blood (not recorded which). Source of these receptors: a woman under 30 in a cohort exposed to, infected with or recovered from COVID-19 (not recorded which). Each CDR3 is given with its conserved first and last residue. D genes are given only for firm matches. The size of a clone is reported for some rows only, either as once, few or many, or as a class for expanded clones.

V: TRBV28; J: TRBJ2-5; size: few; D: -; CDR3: CASSFGDNQETQYF; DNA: TGTGCCAGCAGTTTTGGGGACAACCAAGAGACCCAGTACTTC
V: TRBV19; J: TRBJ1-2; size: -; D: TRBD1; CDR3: CASSSRTGSGDYGYTF; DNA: TGTGCCAGTAGTTCGAGGACAGGGTCGGGGGACTATGGCTACACCTTC
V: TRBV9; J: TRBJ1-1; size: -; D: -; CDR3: CASSVGSGRTEAFF; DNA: TGTGCCAGCAGCGTAGGTTCAGGGCGGACTGAAGCTTTCTTT
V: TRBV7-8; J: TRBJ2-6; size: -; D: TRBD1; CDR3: CASSFDRDYSGANVLTF; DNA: TGTGCCAGCAGCTTCGACAGGGATTACTCTGGGGCCAACGTCCTGACTTTC
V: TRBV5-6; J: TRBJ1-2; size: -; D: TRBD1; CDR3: CASSGQGRGYTF; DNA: TGTGCCAGCAGCGGACAGGGAAGGGGCTACACCTTC
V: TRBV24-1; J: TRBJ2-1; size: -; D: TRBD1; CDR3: CATAPPAGGRNEQFF; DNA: TGTGCCACCGCCCCCCCGGCAGGGGGTAGGAATGAGCAGTTCTTC
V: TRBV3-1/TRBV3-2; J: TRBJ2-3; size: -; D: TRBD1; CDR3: CASSQAQGADTQYF; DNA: TGTGCCAGCAGCCAAGCTCAGGGGGCAGATACGCAGTATTTT
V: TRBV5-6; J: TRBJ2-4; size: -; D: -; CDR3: CASSLATGSQNIQYF; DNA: TGTGCCAGCAGCTTGGCGACGGGGAGCCAAAACATTCAGTACTTC
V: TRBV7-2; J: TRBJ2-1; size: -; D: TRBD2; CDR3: CASSLVASGSYNEQFF; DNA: TGTGCCAGCAGCTTAGTCGCTAGCGGGAGTTACAATGAGCAGTTCTTC
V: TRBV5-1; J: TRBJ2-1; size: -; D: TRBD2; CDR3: CASSVTVGGSDEQFF; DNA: TGCGCCAGCAGCGTTACAGTGGGAGGGTCCGATGAGCAGTTCTTC
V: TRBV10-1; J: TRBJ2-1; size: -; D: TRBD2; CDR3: CASSESYQAGDHNEQFF; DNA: TGCGCCAGCAGTGAGTCGTACCAAGCGGGGGATCACAATGAGCAGTTCTTC
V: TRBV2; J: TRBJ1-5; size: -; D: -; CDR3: CASRDSQGLRNQPQHF; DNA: TGTGCCAGCAGAGACTCACAGGGTTTGCGCAATCAGCCCCAGCATTTT
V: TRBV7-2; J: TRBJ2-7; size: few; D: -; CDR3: CASSLNNVRDEQYF; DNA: TGTGCCAGCAGCTTAAATAATGTCAGGGACGAGCAGTACTTC
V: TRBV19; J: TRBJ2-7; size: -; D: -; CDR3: CASSIGPVPYEQYF; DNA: TGTGCCAGTAGTATAGGGCCCGTCCCCTACGAGCAGTACTTC
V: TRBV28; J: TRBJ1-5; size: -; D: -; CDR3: CASSLGTLSNQPQHF; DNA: TGTGCCAGCAGTTTGGGGACATTAAGCAATCAGCCCCAGCATTTT
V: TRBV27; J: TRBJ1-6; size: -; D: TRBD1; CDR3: CASSWGGDRGFGSPLHF; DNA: TGTGCCAGCTCCTGGGGGGGGGACAGGGGATTTGGTTCACCCCTCCACTTT
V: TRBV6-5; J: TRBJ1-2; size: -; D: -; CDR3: CASRSSYGYTF; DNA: TGTGCCAGCAGGTCCTCCTATGGCTACACCTTC
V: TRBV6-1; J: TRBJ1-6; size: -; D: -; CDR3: CASSEEDAGLPKEYNSPLHF; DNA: TGTGCCAGCAGTGAAGAGGACGCGGGCCTACCCAAGGAGTATAATTCACCCCTCCACTTT
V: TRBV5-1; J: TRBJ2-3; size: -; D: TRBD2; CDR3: CASSLAGGGGTDTQYF; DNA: TGCGCCAGCAGCCTCGCGGGCGGGGGGGGCACAGATACGCAGTATTTT
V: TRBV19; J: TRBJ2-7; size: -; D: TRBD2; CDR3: CASSSAPPSGGNYEQYF; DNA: TGTGCCAGTAGTTCCGCCCCTCCTAGCGGGGGAAACTACGAGCAGTACTTC
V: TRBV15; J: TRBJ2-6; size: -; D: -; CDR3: CARTRFSGANVLTF; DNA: TGTGCCAGGACACGTTTCTCTGGGGCCAACGTCCTGACTTTC
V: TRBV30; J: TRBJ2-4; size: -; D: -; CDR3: CAWNDGLAKNIQYF; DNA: TGTGCCTGGAATGACGGGTTAGCCAAAAACATTCAGTACTTC
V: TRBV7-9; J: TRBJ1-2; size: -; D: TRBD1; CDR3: CASSFPGQGAPYRGYTF; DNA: TGTGCCAGCAGCTTCCCGGGACAGGGGGCCCCCTATAGAGGCTACACCTTC